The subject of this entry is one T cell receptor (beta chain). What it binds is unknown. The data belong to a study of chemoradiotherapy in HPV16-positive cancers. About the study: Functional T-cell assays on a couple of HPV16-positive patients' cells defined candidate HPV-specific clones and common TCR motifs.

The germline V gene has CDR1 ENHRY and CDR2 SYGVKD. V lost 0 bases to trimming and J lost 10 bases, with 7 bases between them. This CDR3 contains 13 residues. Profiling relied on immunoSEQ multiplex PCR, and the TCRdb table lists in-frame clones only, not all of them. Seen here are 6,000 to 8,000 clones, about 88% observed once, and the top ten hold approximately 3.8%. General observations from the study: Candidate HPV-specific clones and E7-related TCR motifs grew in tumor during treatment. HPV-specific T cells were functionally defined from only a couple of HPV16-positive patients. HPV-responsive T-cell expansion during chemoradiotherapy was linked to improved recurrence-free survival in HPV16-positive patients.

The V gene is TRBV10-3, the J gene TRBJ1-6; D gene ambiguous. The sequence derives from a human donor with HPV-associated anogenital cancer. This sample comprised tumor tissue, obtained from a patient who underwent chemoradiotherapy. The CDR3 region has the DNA TGTGCCATCAGTGAGTCCTCGCAGTCACCCCTCCACTTT. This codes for CAISESSQSPLHF.